Each of the 27 T cell receptor beta chains below was sequenced from the same sample in a study of blood T cell repertoires in COVID-19. Here immunoSEQ multiplex PCR was the method, and the copy in TCRdb shows in-frame clones only, minus some. The profile shows 55,000 to 65,000 clones, about nine tenths of them singletons. The material sequenced was peripheral blood. Source of these receptors: a man aged 55-75 years with acute or convalescent COVID-19.

The CDR3 sequence is CASSFHGQVVGYTF. CDR3 nucleotides: TGTGCCAGCAGCTTTCATGGACAGGTCGTAGGCTACACCTTC. The V call is TRBV5-8, the J call TRBJ1-2; 7 bases are a match to TRBD1. This CDR3 contains 14 residues. Per the germline V gene, CDR1 is SGHTS and CDR2 is YDEGEE. V shed 2 bases and J 8 bases; nucleotides not matched to a gene: 9.

As for this clone: Compared with germline, one end of the junction differs, possibly owing to a read error. The V call is TRBV24-1, the J call TRBJ1-2, with D tentatively TRBD1 (6 bases). Per germline, CDR1 KGHDR and CDR2 SFDVKD. This CDR3 comprises 12 residues. The CDR3 spells CATSGQGNGYTF. Here the CDR3 DNA reads TGTGCCACTAGTGGCCAGGGGAATGGCTACACCTTC.

The rearrangement uses TRBV5-1 and TRBJ2-2, with 14 positions matching TRBD2. The CDR3 is 14 amino acids. CDR1 is SGHRS and CDR2 is YFSETQ in the germline V gene. V shed 4 bases and J 7 bases; nucleotides not matched to a gene: 0. The CDR3 here is CASSGTSGSGELFF. The DNA for the CDR3 is TGCGCCAGCAGCGGGACTAGCGGGAGCGGGGAGCTGTTTTTT. Supplemented by reference TRBV5-1 and TRBJ2-2, the full variable domain reads KAGVTQTPRYLIKTRGQQVTLSCSPISGHRSVSWYQQTPGQGLQFLFEYFSETQRNKGNFPGRFSGRQFSNSRSEMNVSTLELGDSALYLCASSGTSGSGELFFGEGSRLTVL.

The sample holds one count of this clone. The V call is TRBV2, the J call TRBJ1-5; 9 positions match TRBD1. Germline V gives CDR1 SNHLY, CDR2 FYNNEI. V lost 0 bases and J lost 2; bases outside the gene matches: 5. CDR3 length equals 17 residues. The CDR3 loop reads CASSEAGTGFGNQPQHF. CDR3 DNA: TGTGCCAGCAGTGAAGCGGGGACAGGGTTCGGCAATCAGCCCCAGCATTTT.

The V call is TRBV5-1, the J call TRBJ1-1; D ambiguous. The CDR3 loop spans 13 amino acids. Trimming left V 3 bases short and J 1 base short, with 7 bases between. Germline values: CDR1 SGHRS, CDR2 YFSETQ. CDR3 sequence reads: CASSYPGNTEAFF. CDR3 in DNA: TGCGCCAGCAGCTATCCGGGGAACACTGAAGCTTTCTTT.

V is TRBV29-1 and J is TRBJ1-5, with 10 positions matching TRBD1. CDR1 and CDR2 from the germline V gene are SQVTM and ANQGSEA. The CDR3 spans 13 residues. Trimming took 6 bases from V and 7 from J; bases not matched to a gene: 6. CDR3 sequence: CSVRMGQGQPQHF. In DNA form, the CDR3 reads TGCAGCGTCCGCATGGGACAGGGGCAGCCCCAGCATTTT.

The table lists this clone with a count of one. The sample holds other DNA sequences that translate to the same CDR3. The genes are TRBV5-1 and TRBJ2-2; TRBD1 might be the D (6 bases). CDR1 is SGHRS and CDR2 is YFSETQ in the germline V gene. With 3 bases removed from V and 0 bases from J, the gap between germline ends came to 9 bases. CDR3 size: 15 residues. In DNA form, the CDR3 reads TGCGCCAGCAGCTCCGGACAGACGAACACCGGGGAGCTGTTTTTT. Translating gives CASSSGQTNTGELFF.

The J gene is TRBJ2-7, the V gene TRBV7-8; no firm D call. In germline, CDR1 is SGHVS, CDR2 FQNEAQ. V shed 3 bases and J shed 5 bases, with 11 bases lying between them. This CDR3 contains 13 residues. The DNA for the CDR3 is TGTGCCAGCAGCTTTACTGACAAACACGAGCAGTACTTC. Translating gives CASSFTDKHEQYF.

The gene calls are TRBV7-8 and TRBJ1-1; perhaps TRBD1 as D (5 bases). CDR1 is SGHVS, CDR2 FQNEAQ, per germline. This CDR3 contains 14 residues. Deletions cut 8 bases from V and 5 bases from J, with 18 bases between. CDR3 DNA sequence: TGTGCCAGCGCCTCAACGCAGGGTGGGACTGAAGCTTTCTTT. It encodes CASASTQGGTEAFF.

The CDR3 DNA reads TGCGCCAGCAGCCAAGATACCGACAGGTCTTACGAGCAGTACTTC. It encodes CASSQDTDRSYEQYF. The chain carries TRBV4-3 and TRBJ2-7; D is possibly TRBD1 (6 bases). Per the germline V gene, CDR1 is LGHNA and CDR2 is YSLEER. The CDR3 consists of 15 residues. The V end lost 0 bases, the J end lost 4 bases, and 13 bases lay between the germline ends.

CDR3 sequence (DNA): TGTGCCAGCAGCGCCGGGACAGGAGATAGCAATCAGCCCCAGCATTTT. Its protein product is CASSAGTGDSNQPQHF. The chain links TRBV9 to TRBJ1-5, with 8 bases matching TRBD1. V was pared by 3 bases and J by 0 bases, with 5 bases of the junction left unmatched. Germline V gene lookup returns CDR1 SGDLS and CDR2 YYNGEE. The CDR3 covers 16 residues.

The V call is TRBV6-6, the J call TRBJ1-3; no clear D gene. The CDR3 spans 14 residues. Deletions cut 8 bases from V and 0 bases from J, with 11 bases between. Germline CDR1 MNHNY, CDR2 SVGAGI (reference sequence). CDR3 in amino acids: CASRESISGNTIYF. DNA for the CDR3: TGTGCCAGCCGGGAGTCTATCTCTGGAAACACCATATATTTT.

The chain links TRBV21-1 to TRBJ1-4; the table's D call, TRBD1, was not checked against the DNA. TRBV21-1 represents a pseudogene. The CDR3 consists of 15 residues. The CDR3 here is CASSKGDRENEKLFF. The CDR3 DNA reads TGTGCCAGCAGCAAGGGGGACAGGGAAAATGAAAAACTGTTTTTT.

Here the CDR3 reads CASSTGQSGETQYF. The CDR3 DNA is TGTGCCAGTAGTACAGGACAGTCGGGGGAGACCCAGTACTTC. This chain links TRBV19 with TRBJ2-5; D is perhaps TRBD1 (6 bases). Germline CDR1 LNHDA, CDR2 SQIVND (reference sequence). The CDR3 has 14 residues. V lost 4 bases to trimming and J lost 5 bases, with 14 bases between them.

The chain carries TRBV6-2 or TRBV6-3 and TRBJ1-4; possibly TRBD1 for D (5 bases). Germline CDR1 MNHEY, CDR2 SVGEGT. CDR3 length: 15 residues. Trimming removed 6 bases at V and 8 bases at J, with 19 bases between. CDR3 bases: TGTGCCAGCAGCCGAACGGCCTCAGGGAGGGAAAAACTGTTTTTT. It translates to CASSRTASGREKLFF.

The genes are TRBV28 and TRBJ2-1; TRBD1 might be the D (5 bases). The CDR3 has 15 amino acids. From germline, CDR1 is MDHEN and CDR2 SYDVKM. The germline V and J ends were trimmed by 6 bases and 9 bases, with 21 bases remaining between them. CDR3 coding DNA: TGTGCCAGCAGCATCCGACAGATTGGGTTTCCTGAGCAGTTCTTC. This encodes CASSIRQIGFPEQFF.

The rearrangement uses TRBV4-3 and TRBJ1-4; D is unresolved. The V gene's germline CDR1 is LGHNA and CDR2 YSLEER. The CDR3 is made up of 14 amino acids. V was pared by 4 bases and J by 7 bases, with 13 bases between. This chain's CDR3 is CASSPVAGVEKLFF. CDR3 nucleotides: TGCGCCAGCAGCCCCGTCGCCGGGGTTGAAAAACTGTTTTTT.

The CDR3 DNA sequence: TGTGCCAGCAGTTTAATGGGGACAGGCCAAATTTATGGCTACACCTTC. It encodes CASSLMGTGQIYGYTF. The J gene is TRBJ1-2, the V gene TRBV28, with TRBD1 matching 8 bases. Losses at the gene ends were 2 bases for V and 5 bases for J; bases not matched to a gene: 10. Germline-derived CDR1 and CDR2 are MDHEN and SYDVKM. This CDR3 is built from 16 residues.

The V and J genes are TRBV9 and TRBJ2-3; 7 nucleotides match TRBD2. Germline V CDR1 and CDR2: SGDLS, YYNGEE. The CDR3 is 16 amino acids. V shed 4 bases, J shed 10 bases, and the junction held 18 bases outside the gene matches. The chain's CDR3 is CASSRDGTTQPNSQYF. In nucleotides, the CDR3 is TGTGCCAGCAGCCGAGATGGGACTACCCAACCAAATTCGCAGTATTTT.

The V gene is TRBV29-1, the J gene TRBJ2-5, with 7 positions matching TRBD1. In germline, CDR1 is SQVTM, CDR2 ANQGSEA. The V gene end was trimmed by 7 bases and the J gene end by 4 bases; junction bases not matched to a gene: 6. The CDR3 extends over 12 amino acids. The CDR3: CSAMTGRETQYF. The CDR3 coding sequence is TGCAGCGCGATGACAGGGAGAGAGACCCAGTACTTC.

The chain combines TRBV11-2 with TRBJ2-4; 8 bases align to TRBD2. J was trimmed by 2 bases and V by 1 base; bases with no gene match: 1. Germline V CDR1 and CDR2: SGHAT, FQNNGV. The CDR3 runs to 15 residues. The CDR3 spells CASSLGGGSKNIQYF. The CDR3 DNA is TGTGCCAGCAGCTTAGGCGGGGGGTCCAAAAACATTCAGTACTTC. Drawing the rest from reference TRBV11-2 and TRBJ2-4, the complete variable domain is EAGVAQSPRYKIIEKRQSVAFWCNPISGHATLYWYQQILGQGPKLLIQFQNNGVVDDSQLPKDRFSAERLKGVDSTLKIQPAKLEDSAVYLCASSLGGGSKNIQYFGAGTRLSVL.

The chain employs TRBV28 and TRBJ2-7, with TRBD1 identical over 10 bases. Trimming took 3 bases from V and 6 from J; bases not matched to a gene: 5. The CDR3 length is 14 residues. Germline V gives CDR1 MDHEN, CDR2 SYDVKM. CDR3 nucleotide sequence: TGTGCCAGCAGTTTTGGGACAGGGGTCTTCGAGCAGTACTTC. Protein sequence: CASSFGTGVFEQYF.

The chain is built from TRBV28 and TRBJ2-1; TRBD2 matches at 8 bases. The germline CDR1 and CDR2 sequences are MDHEN and SYDVKM. This CDR3 has 14 amino acids. The ends lost 6 bases at V and 4 bases at J; junction bases unmatched: 5. Here the CDR3 reads CASRFSGVYNEQFF. The CDR3 nucleotides are TGTGCCAGCAGGTTTAGCGGGGTTTACAATGAGCAGTTCTTC.

This rearrangement joins TRBV7-6 to TRBJ2-5; D perhaps matches TRBD2 (6 bases). The CDR3 is made up of 14 amino acids. Germline CDR1 reads SGHVS; CDR2 reads FNYEAQ. V lost 5 bases, J lost 3 bases, and 13 bases lay in between. The CDR3 sequence is CASSQVSGEETQYF. CDR3 bases: TGTGCCAGCAGCCAAGTTTCGGGGGAAGAGACCCAGTACTTC.

The chain recombines TRBV6-5 with TRBJ1-6, with a tentative D call TRBD1 (6 bases). V was pared by 2 bases and J by 4 bases, with 9 bases between. The CDR3 contains 15 residues. Germline-derived CDR1 and CDR2 are MNHEY and SVGAGI. The CDR3 here is CASSYADSYNSPLHF. CDR3 DNA: TGTGCCAGCAGTTACGCGGACAGTTATAATTCACCCCTCCACTTT.

Only a few counts were recorded for this clone. The rearrangement links TRBV11-3 to TRBJ1-3; maybe TRBD1 (5 bases). CDR3 length: 18 amino acids. CDR1 is SGHNT, CDR2 YENEEA, per germline. V gave up 4 bases and J gave up 0 bases, with 19 bases separating them. CDR3 in DNA: TGTGCCAGCAGCTCGCGACCCTACGGGGACTTCTCTGGAAACACCATATATTTT. This translates into CASSSRPYGDFSGNTIYF.

V gene TRBV6-6 combines with J gene TRBJ1-3; D remains unclear. The germline V gene has CDR1 MNHNY and CDR2 SVGAGI (reference sequence). Trimming took off 2 bases at V and 3 bases at J, with 8 bases between the two ends. The CDR3 runs 14 residues. The CDR3 region has the DNA TGTGCCAGCAGTTACGGGGAGAGTGGAAACACCATATATTTT. Its translation: CASSYGESGNTIYF.